The 29 T cell receptor beta chains given below trace back to one sample, sequenced in a study of response to subunit inactivated influenza vaccine. One entry per CDR3 protein, called by TCRdb with MiXCR from the RT-PCR reads. Here the sample spans 550,000 to 800,000 distinct CDR3 sequences, about 14% being singletons. The sequencing used PBMCs from blood, collected approximately 15 days before vaccination. Receptors originate from a man aged 50-60 years who received an inactivated influenza vaccine.

The chain employs TRBV2 and TRBJ2-1; tentative D call: TRBD2 (5 bases). The CDR3 is made up of 16 amino acids. Trimming took off 1 base at V and 5 bases at J, with 15 bases between the two ends. CDR1 and CDR2 (germline): SNHLY, FYNNEI. The CDR3 sequence: CASSEEMRAWDNEQFF. CDR3 sequence (DNA): TGTGCCAGCAGTGAAGAAATGCGGGCGTGGGACAATGAGCAGTTCTTC.

The chain couples TRBV15 to TRBJ2-2, with D hard to call. CDR3 size: 16 residues. Per the germline V gene, CDR1 is LNHNV and CDR2 is YYDKDF (reference sequence). Trimming removed 2 bases at V and 0 bases at J, with 10 bases between. CDR3 region: CATSRTELSNTGELFF. The CDR3 DNA reads TGTGCCACCAGCAGAACCGAACTCTCGAACACCGGGGAGCTGTTTTTT. The variable domain in full, completed from reference TRBV15 and TRBJ2-2, reads DAMVIQNPRYQVTQFGKPVTLSCSQTLNHNVMYWYQQKSSQAPKLLFHYYDKDFNNEADTPDNFQSRRPNTSFCFLDIRSPGLGDTAMYLCATSRTELSNTGELFFGEGSRLTVL.

This clonotype came up many times. CDR3: CATSGTGVGQPQHF. For the CDR3, the DNA is TGTGCCACCTCGGGGACAGGAGTAGGCCAGCCCCAGCATTTT. This chain joins TRBV19 and TRBJ1-5, with 8 bases matching TRBD1. With V trimmed by 10 bases and J by 7 bases, 12 bases remained unmatched. The CDR3 runs 14 residues. Germline V CDR1 and CDR2: LNHDA, SQIVND (reference sequence).

This clonotype was counted between two and nine times. The gene calls are TRBV20-1 and TRBJ1-5; TRBD1 is a possible D gene (5 bases). V lost 4 bases and J 2 bases, leaving 15 bases between the germline ends. Looked up from germline, CDR1 is DFQATT and CDR2 is SNEGSKA (reference sequence). The CDR3 length is 15 residues. The CDR3 DNA is TGCAGTGCTACCTGGGACTTTAAGGGCAATCAGCCCCAGCATTTT. Its protein is CSATWDFKGNQPQHF.

In its sample, this clonotype was seen many times. V usage is TRBV7-2 and J usage is TRBJ2-2; no definite D call. The germline V and J ends were trimmed by 3 bases and 6 bases, with 8 bases remaining between them. The CDR3 is made up of 13 amino acids. Germline CDR1 SGHTA, CDR2 FQGNSA. CDR3 sequence: CASSFREAGELFF. CDR3 in DNA: TGTGCCAGCAGCTTTCGAGAGGCCGGGGAGCTGTTTTTT.

This clonotype came up many times. This chain links TRBV12-5 with TRBJ2-2; no firm D call. V lost 8 bases, J lost 6 bases, and 7 bases lay in between. Germline V CDR1 and CDR2: LGHNT, FRNRAP. The CDR3 covers 11 residues. CDR3: CASSYSGELFF. Written as DNA, the CDR3 is TGTGCTAGTTCCTACTCCGGGGAGCTGTTTTTT.

This clonotype was counted between two and nine times. The genes are TRBV4-2 and TRBJ1-2; tentative D call: TRBD1 (6 bases). V lost 0 bases and J lost 4, with 12 bases in between. The CDR3 covers 15 residues. Germline values: CDR1 LGHNA, CDR2 YNFKEQ. CDR3: CASSQDLGGSYGYTF. In DNA form, the CDR3 reads TGTGCCAGCAGCCAAGATTTAGGGGGTAGCTATGGCTACACCTTC.

This clonotype was observed many times. V and J are TRBV20-1 and TRBJ2-3, with D tentatively TRBD2 (6 bases). The germline CDR1 and CDR2 sequences are DFQATT and SNEGSKA (reference sequence). The CDR3 length is 14 residues. The ends were cut back, 3 bases at V and 1 base at J, with 11 bases in the middle. The CDR3 spells CSASGGTGTDTQYF. CDR3 DNA: TGCAGTGCTAGTGGGGGGACGGGCACAGATACGCAGTATTTT.

This sequence joins TRBV20-1 and TRBJ2-3; 13 bases agree with TRBD2. CDR1 DFQATT and CDR2 SNEGSKA come from the germline V gene (reference sequence). The CDR3 runs to 17 residues. Trimming cost V 3 bases and J 0 bases; bases outside gene matches: 6. In DNA form, the CDR3 reads TGCAGTGCTAGGGGACTAGCGGGGCGCCAAAGCACAGATACGCAGTATTTT. Its translation: CSARGLAGRQSTDTQYF.

The chain carries TRBV20-1 and TRBJ2-7; D remains ambiguous. The ends were cut back, 8 bases at V and 3 bases at J, with 23 bases in the middle. Per germline, CDR1 DFQATT and CDR2 SNEGSKA (reference sequence). CDR3 length: 15 amino acids. The CDR3 spells CSPIISVEPYYEQYF. CDR3 coding DNA: TGCAGTCCTATAATAAGTGTAGAACCCTACTACGAGCAGTACTTC.

This clonotype was observed a handful of times. The chain has TRBV27 and TRBJ1-2; TRBD1 might be the D (6 bases). The CDR3 loop spans 15 amino acids. Germline V gives CDR1 MNHEY, CDR2 SMNVEV (reference sequence). V lost 6 bases and J lost 8, with 22 bases in between. CDR3 sequence (DNA): TGTGCCAGCAGCCTAGCCTGGGGGGGGGGCGACGGCTACACCTTC. As protein: CASSLAWGGGDGYTF.

The CDR3 nucleotides read TGTGCCATCAATCCAGGGGGCTCGTATGGCTACACCTTC. Translated, it gives CAINPGGSYGYTF. The chain links TRBV10-3 to TRBJ1-2, with TRBD1 matching over 8 bases. This CDR3 is built from 13 residues. Germline assignment: CDR1 ENHRY and CDR2 SYGVKD. The V and J ends lost 7 bases and 5 bases, in that order; junction bases with no gene match: 6.

This clonotype was seen repeatedly, ten times or more. The chain joins TRBV7-8 to TRBJ2-2; the match to TRBD2 covers 13 bases. This CDR3 is 18 amino acids long. Germline CDR1 reads SGHVS; CDR2 reads FQNEAQ. Trimming took 7 bases from V and 7 from J; bases not matched to a gene: 15. The CDR3 sequence is CASTLRRQLAGGHGELFF. Written as DNA, the CDR3 is TGTGCCAGCACCCTAAGAAGACAACTAGCGGGGGGGCACGGGGAGCTGTTTTTT.

This clonotype was found many times. V gene TRBV7-9 combines with J gene TRBJ1-2, with D unresolved. The V end lost 3 bases, the J end lost 2 bases, and 10 bases lay between the germline ends. This CDR3 is 14 amino acids long. The V gene's germline CDR1 is SEHNR and CDR2 FQNEAQ (reference sequence). CDR3 loop: CASSFLSTNYGYTF. The CDR3 DNA reads as TGTGCCAGCAGCTTCCTTTCTACAAACTATGGCTACACCTTC. The variable domain in full, with the rest retrieved from reference TRBV7-9 and TRBJ1-2, is DTGVSQNPRHKITKRGQNVTFRCDPISEHNRLYWYRQTLGQGPEFLTYFQNEAQLEKSRLLSDRFSAERPKGSFSTLEIQRTEQGDSAMYLCASSFLSTNYGYTFGSGTRLTVV.

This clonotype was seen repeatedly, ten times or more. V usage is TRBV4-3 and J usage is TRBJ2-7; TRBD1 is a possible D gene (6 bases). V lost 0 bases and J lost 8, with 14 bases in between. CDR1 and CDR2 (germline): LGHNA, YSLEER. The CDR3 covers 14 residues. CDR3 sequence reads: CASSQDLGALKQYF. CDR3 nucleotides: TGCGCCAGCAGCCAAGATTTGGGGGCCCTCAAGCAGTACTTC.

As to this clonotype: Given a much more abundant clone one base away, this may be a read error. The chain is built from TRBV5-1 and TRBJ2-7; 8 positions agree with TRBD1. This CDR3 has 13 amino acids. The germline V gene encodes CDR1 SGHRS and CDR2 YFSETQ. CDR3 nucleotide sequence: TGCGCCAGCAGCTTTGGACAGGGCGGCGAGCAGGACTTC. Its protein is CASSFGQGGEQDF.

This chain links TRBV7-2 with TRBJ2-2; 9 bases line up with TRBD1. This CDR3 comprises 16 residues. Looked up from germline, CDR1 is SGHTA and CDR2 is FQGNSA. Unmatched junction bases numbered 12, after V lost 7 bases and J lost 6 bases. CDR3 region: CASKYWTGVIAGELFF. The CDR3 region has the DNA TGTGCCAGCAAATACTGGACAGGGGTGATCGCCGGGGAGCTGTTTTTT.

The genes are TRBV20-1 and TRBJ2-5; 9 bases align to TRBD1. From germline, CDR1 is DFQATT and CDR2 SNEGSKA (reference sequence). The ends lost 6 bases at V and 7 bases at J; junction bases unmatched: 6. The CDR3 is 12 residues long. The CDR3 DNA sequence: TGCAGTGCCGGGACAGGGCCAGGGACCCAGTACTTC. It specifies CSAGTGPGTQYF.

This clonotype has only a few counts. The gene calls are TRBV21-1 and TRBJ1-2; the DNA was not used to check the table's D call, TRBD1. TRBV21-1 is marked as a pseudogene. CDR3 length equals 19 residues. This CDR3 is CASSPHHPQGRRPDYGYTF. The CDR3, as DNA: TGTGCCAGCAGCCCCCACCACCCACAGGGGCGAAGACCTGACTATGGCTACACCTTC.

V and J are TRBV10-3 and TRBJ2-3; D perhaps matches TRBD2 (6 bases). Germline lookup yields CDR1 ENHRY and CDR2 SYGVKD. V was pared by 3 bases and J by 4 bases, with 17 bases between. This CDR3 contains 16 residues. In DNA, the CDR3 is TGTGCCATCAGTGAACTTTCTGGGGGGTTGGCAGATACGCAGTATTTT. Amino acid sequence: CAISELSGGLADTQYF.

J is TRBJ2-5 and V is TRBV20-1; D gene ambiguous. This CDR3 comprises 12 residues. Trimming took off 2 bases at V and 1 base at J, with 5 bases between the two ends. The V gene's germline CDR1 is DFQATT and CDR2 SNEGSKA (reference sequence). CDR3 DNA sequence: TGCAGTGCTAGAAAACCCCAAGAGACCCAGTACTTC. Translated, it gives CSARKPQETQYF.

This sequence joins TRBV9 and TRBJ2-1; 7 nucleotides align to TRBD2. The CDR3 covers 16 residues. Germline assignment: CDR1 SGDLS and CDR2 YYNGEE. Trimming cost V 1 base and J 1 base; bases outside gene matches: 5. CDR3 residues: CASSVRGGSSYNEQFF. The DNA for the CDR3 is TGTGCCAGCAGCGTACGGGGCGGGAGTTCCTACAATGAGCAGTTCTTC.

This clonotype was found many times. The chain is built from TRBV4-1 and TRBJ1-1; TRBD1 might be the D (5 bases). CDR3 length: 14 residues. Per germline, CDR1 MGHRA and CDR2 YSYEKL. Trimming cost V 1 base and J 4 bases, with 10 bases left between them. The CDR3 loop reads CASSQVGGGTEAFF. The CDR3 region has the DNA TGCGCCAGCAGCCAAGTGGGTGGGGGCACTGAAGCTTTCTTT.

The CDR3 sequence: CASSGHAGELFF. CDR3 in DNA: TGCGCCAGCAGTGGACATGCCGGGGAGCTGTTTTTT. The gene calls are TRBV5-1 and TRBJ2-2, with a tentative D call TRBD1 (5 bases). CDR1 and CDR2 (germline): SGHRS, YFSETQ. The CDR3 consists of 12 residues. V was trimmed by 5 bases and J by 6 bases, leaving 8 bases between them. The full variable domain, rest sourced from reference TRBV5-1 and TRBJ2-2, is KAGVTQTPRYLIKTRGQQVTLSCSPISGHRSVSWYQQTPGQGLQFLFEYFSETQRNKGNFPGRFSGRQFSNSRSEMNVSTLELGDSALYLCASSGHAGELFFGEGSRLTVL.

The rearrangement links TRBV4-1 to TRBJ2-7, with D possibly being TRBD2 (5 bases). Germline CDR1 and CDR2: MGHRA and YSYEKL. The CDR3 loop spans 14 amino acids. The V and J ends lost 0 bases and 7 bases respectively, with 13 bases between them. The DNA for the CDR3 is TGCGCCAGCAGCCAAGATGCGGCGTCGGGGGAGCAGTACTTC. It encodes CASSQDAASGEQYF.

This clonotype showed up just a few times. The chain employs TRBV5-1 and TRBJ1-2; D not resolved. V lost 4 bases to trimming and J lost 0 bases, with 7 bases between them. This CDR3 comprises 13 residues. Per germline, CDR1 SGHRS and CDR2 YFSETQ. The CDR3 loop is CASSQDTNYGYTF. The CDR3 DNA reads as TGCGCCAGCAGCCAGGATACTAACTATGGCTACACCTTC.

The chain couples TRBV2 to TRBJ2-7; 14 bases map to TRBD2. J gave up 1 base and V 4 bases, and 0 bases lay outside the gene matches. The CDR3 spans 15 residues. Germline assignment: CDR1 SNHLY and CDR2 FYNNEI. CDR3 loop: CASSGLAGGSYEQYF. The DNA of the CDR3 is TGTGCCAGCAGTGGACTAGCGGGAGGGTCCTACGAGCAGTACTTC.

J is TRBJ2-3 and V is TRBV20-1; D is unclear. Trimming removed 3 bases from V and 1 base from J, with 8 bases in between. Germline CDR1 DFQATT, CDR2 SNEGSKA (reference sequence). The CDR3 length is 13 residues. The CDR3 nucleotides read TGCAGTGCTAGTGGCTTGGGCACAGATACGCAGTATTTT. Its protein product is CSASGLGTDTQYF.

V gene TRBV5-6 combines with J gene TRBJ2-3; D perhaps matches TRBD2 (6 bases). Germline lookup yields CDR1 SGHDT and CDR2 YYEEEE. The CDR3 consists of 15 residues. V lost 4 bases and J lost 0, with 12 bases in between. CDR3 residues: CASSGDFPSTDTQYF. The CDR3 DNA follows: TGTGCCAGCAGCGGGGACTTCCCTAGCACAGATACGCAGTATTTT.